Listed here are 21 T cell receptor beta chains from one sample, sequenced in a study of OX40 agonist ivuxolimab in advanced cancers. Profiling relied on immunoSEQ multiplex PCR, and the TCRdb table lists in-frame clones only, not all of them. The data contain tens of thousands of clones, almost 80% of them singletons. The sequences come from CD4+ or CD8+ T cells sorted from blood, collected in a trial of the OX40 agonist ivuxolimab. These receptors all stem from an adult with an advanced solid tumor such as melanoma, head and neck, liver or kidney cancer.

The chain recombines TRBV19 with TRBJ2-7; no clear D. Germline V lookup: CDR1 LNHDA, CDR2 SQIVND (reference sequence). The CDR3 runs 14 residues. With 5 bases removed from V and 2 bases from J, the gap between germline ends came to 13 bases. The CDR3 sequence: CASSAPDNPYEQYF. CDR3 in DNA: TGTGCCAGTAGTGCCCCCGACAACCCCTACGAGCAGTACTTC.

This chain uses TRBV10-2 with TRBJ1-2; 7 bases match TRBD1. The junction had 8 bases not matched to a gene; V was cut back by 5 bases and J by 2 bases. The germline gives CDR1 WSHSY, CDR2 SAAADI. This CDR3 has 15 residues. This CDR3 reads CASSPTQQGNYGYTF. CDR3 DNA: TGCGCCAGCAGTCCAACCCAACAGGGGAACTATGGCTACACCTTC.

The chain employs TRBV30 and TRBJ2-3; D not certain. CDR1 is GTSNPN and CDR2 is SVGIG in the germline V gene (reference sequence). This CDR3 is built from 12 residues. Trimming shortened V by 4 bases and J by 0 bases, and 5 bases separated the two germline ends. The chain's CDR3 is CAWKGSTDTQYF. CDR3 nucleotide sequence: TGTGCCTGGAAGGGCAGCACAGATACGCAGTATTTT.

V and J are TRBV6-1 and TRBJ2-7, with D tentatively TRBD2 (6 bases). CDR3 length: 15 amino acids. With 1 base removed from V and 0 bases from J, the gap between germline ends came to 10 bases. Germline CDR1 is MNHNS and CDR2 is SASEGT. The CDR3 DNA is TGTGCCAGCAGTGAAGTAGGCGGGATCTCCTACGAGCAGTACTTC. This encodes CASSEVGGISYEQYF.

This sequence joins TRBV7-9 and TRBJ2-7, with TRBD1 as a possible D gene (6 bases). The germline gives CDR1 SEHNR, CDR2 FQNEAQ (reference sequence). The V end was cut by 6 bases, the J end by 6 bases, with 12 bases between. The CDR3 runs to 12 residues. The CDR3 protein is CASSLGAFEQYF. DNA of the CDR3: TGTGCCAGCAGTCTGGGGGCGTTCGAGCAGTACTTC.

The J gene is TRBJ2-3, the V gene TRBV29-1, with D possibly matching TRBD2 (6 bases). The germline gives CDR1 SQVTM, CDR2 ANQGSEA. This CDR3 is 14 amino acids long. V shed 5 bases and J shed 3 bases, with 15 bases lying between them. The CDR3, as DNA: TGCAGCGTTCGAGTGGCTAGCGAGACAGATACGCAGTATTTT. Amino acids: CSVRVASETDTQYF.

The CDR3 DNA is TGCGCCAGCAGCCCAGCCGGGACAGGGTCTAGAGCTGAAGCTTTCTTT. Residues: CASSPAGTGSRAEAFF. The gene calls are TRBV4-1 and TRBJ1-1; 9 bases match TRBD1. The CDR3 is made up of 16 amino acids. V shed 4 bases and J 6 bases; nucleotides not matched to a gene: 12. Germline V gene sequence: CDR1 MGHRA, CDR2 YSYEKL.

This chain joins TRBV7-8 and TRBJ1-1; D not certain. CDR3 length: 13 residues. Between the trimmed V and J ends, which lost 3 bases and 8 bases, there was a span of 13 bases. The germline gives CDR1 SGHVS, CDR2 FQNEAQ. As DNA, the CDR3 is TGTGCCAGCAGCTTCCCTCGGGGAAGAGAAGCTTTCTTT. Protein: CASSFPRGREAFF.

Only a few counts were recorded for this clone. This sequence joins TRBV19 and TRBJ1-1; TRBD1 agrees at 8 bases. The CDR3 loop spans 14 amino acids. The germline V gene encodes CDR1 LNHDA and CDR2 SQIVND (reference sequence). V shed 5 bases, J shed 1 base, and the junction held 3 bases outside the gene matches. The CDR3 bases are TGTGCCAGTAGTGACGGGACAGGGAACACTGAAGCTTTCTTT. Its protein is CASSDGTGNTEAFF.

The chain combines TRBV7-6 with TRBJ2-1; TRBD1 agrees at 9 bases. The germline CDR1 and CDR2 sequences are SGHVS and FNYEAQ. The ends lost 5 bases at V and 2 bases at J; junction bases unmatched: 16. CDR3 length: 19 amino acids. The CDR3 region has the DNA TGTGCCAGCAGCACCTACCAGAACTCCGGGACAGGGCCCTACAATGAGCAGTTCTTC. Its protein product is CASSTYQNSGTGPYNEQFF.

This clone has just one count. The genes are TRBV2 and TRBJ1-1, with D hard to call. The V gene's germline CDR1 is SNHLY and CDR2 FYNNEI. The CDR3 sequence is 13 residues long. V was trimmed by 6 bases and J by 2 bases, leaving 10 bases between them. CDR3 nucleotides: TGTGCCAGCAGCTTCAGCCGAAACACTGAAGCTTTCTTT. Translation gives CASSFSRNTEAFF.

CDR3: CASSSPGPNTEAFF. In nucleotides, the CDR3 is TGTGCCAGCAGTTCCCCGGGCCCGAACACTGAAGCTTTCTTT. The rearrangement joins TRBV6-5 to TRBJ1-1, with D uncertain. The V gene's germline CDR1 is MNHEY and CDR2 SVGAGI. V gave up 4 bases and J gave up 1 base, with 10 bases separating them. The CDR3 runs to 14 residues.

The V and J genes are TRBV7-8 and TRBJ1-1, with D maybe TRBD1 (5 bases). With 1 base removed from V and 1 base from J, the gap between germline ends came to 10 bases. The CDR3 has 15 residues. Germline V CDR1 and CDR2: SGHVS, FQNEAQ. The CDR3 protein is CASSLVWGGNTEAFF. CDR3 nucleotide sequence: TGTGCCAGCAGCTTAGTCTGGGGGGGGAACACTGAAGCTTTCTTT.

The V gene is TRBV6-6, the J gene TRBJ2-7; no definite D call. Looked up from germline, CDR1 is MNHNY and CDR2 is SVGAGI (reference sequence). CDR3 length: 13 residues. V lost 0 bases, J lost 2 bases, and 5 bases lay in between. The CDR3 reads CASSYSSPYEQYF. CDR3 DNA: TGTGCCAGCAGTTACTCGAGCCCCTACGAGCAGTACTTC.

The rearrangement links TRBV18 to TRBJ2-1; TRBD2 matches at 10 bases. Unmatched junction bases numbered 12, after V lost 4 bases and J lost 3 bases. Germline CDR1 KGHSH, CDR2 LQKENI. CDR3 length: 18 amino acids. CDR3 nucleotides: TGTGCCAGCTCACACAGCGGGGGGGCCCCTAATCTCTACAATGAGCAGTTCTTC. This codes for CASSHSGGAPNLYNEQFF.

This sequence joins TRBV27 and TRBJ2-1, with 14 bases matching TRBD2. This CDR3 is built from 15 residues. J was trimmed by 12 bases and V by 5 bases; bases with no gene match: 9. Germline lookup yields CDR1 MNHEY and CDR2 SMNVEV (reference sequence). The CDR3 sequence is CASSPGTSGGGGQFF. CDR3 DNA: TGTGCCAGCAGTCCGGGGACTAGCGGGGGCGGTGGGCAGTTCTTC.

The V call is TRBV7-6, the J call TRBJ2-7; 10 nucleotides agree with TRBD1. Germline CDR1 SGHVS, CDR2 FNYEAQ. With 5 bases clipped from V and 6 bases from J, the junction kept 4 bases outside the gene matches. The CDR3 totals 13 residues. For the CDR3, the DNA is TGTGCCAGCAGCCGGGACAGGGGAGGCGAGCAGTACTTC. Amino acids: CASSRDRGGEQYF.

This chain joins TRBV5-8 and TRBJ2-1; 8 bases line up with TRBD1. CDR3 length: 15 residues. Trimming removed 4 bases from V and 2 bases from J; junction bases left unmatched: 5. Germline V gene lookup returns CDR1 SGHTS and CDR2 YDEGEE. CDR3 protein: CASSTGQGAYNEQFF. CDR3 DNA sequence: TGTGCCAGCAGCACCGGACAGGGCGCCTACAATGAGCAGTTCTTC.

The V and J genes are TRBV5-6 and TRBJ2-7; D is ambiguous. In germline, CDR1 is SGHDT, CDR2 YYEEEE. The CDR3 sequence is 14 residues long. Trimming took 2 bases from V and 0 from J, leaving 9 bases between them. CDR3 protein: CASSLSAISYEQYF. CDR3 sequence (DNA): TGTGCCAGCAGCTTAAGTGCTATCTCCTACGAGCAGTACTTC.

V gene TRBV18 combines with J gene TRBJ1-4; D possibly corresponds to TRBD1 (5 bases). Trimming took 5 bases from V and 3 from J, leaving 13 bases between them. The CDR3 totals 15 residues. The germline V gene has CDR1 KGHSH and CDR2 LQKENI. CDR3 coding DNA: TGTGCCAGCTCATCCGGGCAGGGCCCTAATGAAAAACTGTTTTTT. Protein: CASSSGQGPNEKLFF. Full variable domain (remainder filled in from reference TRBV18 and TRBJ1-4): NAGVMQNPRHLVRRRGQEARLRCSPMKGHSHVYWYRQLPEEGLKFMVYLQKENIIDESGMPKERFSAEFPKEGPSILRIQQVVRGDSAAYFCASSSGQGPNEKLFFGSGTQLSVL.

This clone was seen more than once but under ten times. The J gene is TRBJ1-2, the V gene TRBV19; 9 bases align to TRBD1. CDR1 LNHDA and CDR2 SQIVND come from the germline V gene (reference sequence). The V segment lost 4 bases and the J segment 8 bases; nucleotides outside the gene matches: 11. CDR3 length equals 15 residues. The CDR3 loop reads CASSTGQGWEDGYTF. In nucleotides, the CDR3 is TGTGCCAGTAGTACGGGACAGGGTTGGGAGGACGGCTACACCTTC.